Listed below are T cell receptor beta chains from one sample, sequenced in a study of T cells in Graves' hyperthyroidism and ophthalmopathy. Each CDR3 protein is one row after TCRdb ran MiXCR on the multiplex PCR reads. Counted here are hundreds of thousands of distinct CDR3 sequences, 45% occurring once; the ten biggest clones make up less than 9%. The specimen was peripheral blood or thyroid tissue (not recorded which). Receptor source: an adult man with Graves' disease, either hyperthyroidism or ophthalmopathy (not recorded which). Both conserved end residues are part of each CDR3. D genes are given only for firm matches. For some rows the clone size is stated as once, few or many, or as a class when expanded; others skip it.

v_call	d_call	j_call	clone_size	cdr3_nt	cdr3_aa
TRBV10-3	.	TRBJ2-7	.	TGTGCCATCAGTGGGCCAGACGAGCAGTACTTC	CAISGPDEQYF
TRBV7-9	.	TRBJ1-6	once	TGTGCCAGCAGTGATGTTTCAGGGATTGGTGATTCACCCCTCCACTTT	CASSDVSGIGDSPLHF
TRBV10-3	.	TRBJ2-7	few	TGTGCCATCAGTGATTTAGCGGTTAGCTCCTACGAGCAGTACTTC	CAISDLAVSSYEQYF
TRBV10-3	.	TRBJ2-6	many	TGTGCCATCAGTGACGGGGCGTCGGCCAACGTCCTGACTTTC	CAISDGASANVLTF
TRBV15	.	TRBJ1-1	.	TGTGCCACCAGCAGAGTAGGGGTGACTTTCTTT	CATSRVGVTFF
TRBV7-8	.	TRBJ1-1	.	TGTGCCAGCAGCTTAGACGGGGGGCTGTCTTCGGCAGCTTTCTTT	CASSLDGGLSSAAFF
TRBV6-5	.	TRBJ1-6	few	TGTGCCAGCAGTTACTTAAGGAATTCACCCCTCCACTTT	CASSYLRNSPLHF
TRBV29-1	.	TRBJ1-2	many	TGCAGCGTTGGCAGGGGAGATGGCTACACCTTC	CSVGRGDGYTF
TRBV7-9	.	TRBJ1-3	many	TGTGCCAGCAGCTTAGCCGGGACAAGCTCTGGAAACACCATATATTTT	CASSLAGTSSGNTIYF
TRBV12-3/TRBV12-4	.	TRBJ2-5	.	TGTGCCAGCAGTTTAGGGGGCCAGGCCAAGACCCAGTACTTC	CASSLGGQAKTQYF
TRBV11-1	TRBD1	TRBJ1-6	.	TGTGCCAGCAGCCCCGGGACGGAGGGACAGGGTTCACCCCTCCACTTT	CASSPGTEGQGSPLHF
TRBV6-5	.	TRBJ1-1	.	TGTGCCAGCAGTTTGGCGGGCAGGGTGGACACTGAAGCTTTCTTT	CASSLAGRVDTEAFF
TRBV2	.	TRBJ2-3	.	TGTGCCAGCACTGCGGCCACAGATACGCAGTATTTT	CASTAATDTQYF
TRBV11-2	.	TRBJ1-2	.	TGTGCCAGCAGCCGGTGGACGGATGGCTACACCTTC	CASSRWTDGYTF
TRBV7-9	.	TRBJ1-5	many	TGTGCCAGCAGCTTTAGTCAGAATCAGCCCCAGCATTTT	CASSFSQNQPQHF
TRBV20-1	TRBD1	TRBJ1-1	.	TGCAGTGCTAGAGCCGGGACAGGGCATTTCACTGAAGCTTTCTTT	CSARAGTGHFTEAFF
TRBV2	TRBD1	TRBJ1-1	few	TGTGCCAGCAGTGAACTCCTAGGGGGCGCGGACACTGAAGCTTTCTTT	CASSELLGGADTEAFF
TRBV29-1	.	TRBJ2-7	.	TGCAGCGTGCCCAAGGTGGGTTTCGAGCAGTACTTC	CSVPKVGFEQYF
TRBV12-3/TRBV12-4	.	TRBJ2-5	.	TGTGCCAGCAGTTTATCGGGGGTTCGAGAGACCCAGTACTTC	CASSLSGVRETQYF
TRBV7-2	.	TRBJ2-5	many	TGTGCCAGCAGCTTAGATCAGCGTGTAGCCCAGTACTTC	CASSLDQRVAQYF
TRBV7-2	.	TRBJ1-1	few	TGTGCCAGCAGCTCGAGCCCCAGGGCGAACACTGAAGCTTTCTTT	CASSSSPRANTEAFF
TRBV12-3/TRBV12-4	.	TRBJ1-1	.	TGTGCCAGCAGTGACCAGGGGTTGACTGAAGCTTTCTTT	CASSDQGLTEAFF
TRBV20-1	TRBD1	TRBJ2-7	.	TGCAGTGCAGGGGGCGGGACAGGGGGCGGCGAGCAGTACTTC	CSAGGGTGGGEQYF
TRBV7-2	.	TRBJ1-6	few	TGTGCCAGCAGCTTCCTCTCGGGGGCGAATTCACCCCTCCACTTT	CASSFLSGANSPLHF
TRBV6-5	.	TRBJ1-2	.	TGTACCAGCAGTTCGGGGGGGGGACGTGGCTACACCTTC	CTSSSGGGRGYTF
TRBV5-1	TRBD1	TRBJ1-3	.	TGCGCCAGCAGCCGATTGGACAGGAACTCTGGAAACACCATATATTTT	CASSRLDRNSGNTIYF
TRBV29-1	TRBD1	TRBJ2-7	.	TGCAGCGTTGGACAGGGGGCAGGTGATACGCAGTACTTC	CSVGQGAGDTQYF
TRBV7-9	.	TRBJ1-4	many	TGTGCCAGCAGCTTAGCGTCCGACTCGGGTGAAAAACTGTTTTTT	CASSLASDSGEKLFF
TRBV20-1	.	TRBJ1-5	.	TGCAGTGCTAGAGGCGAGGGGTACAATCAGCCCCAGCATTTT	CSARGEGYNQPQHF
TRBV20-1	.	TRBJ2-7	.	TGCAGTGCTAGAGAACCAATCGGGACTGTAAGCTCCTACGAGCAGTACTTC	CSAREPIGTVSSYEQYF
TRBV12-3/TRBV12-4	.	TRBJ1-1	.	TGTGCCAGCAGTCCCCACGACCGGCGGGGGGCTTTCTTT	CASSPHDRRGAFF
TRBV2	TRBD1	TRBJ1-1	.	TGTGCCAGCGGAAGAGCACAGGGGGTGAGCACTGAAGCTTTCTTT	CASGRAQGVSTEAFF
TRBV5-1	.	TRBJ1-1	.	TGCGCCAGCAGCGCGTCAGACGGGGGGGCTTTCTTT	CASSASDGGAFF
TRBV9	.	TRBJ1-5	many	TGTGCCAGCAGTCGGGAGAACGATCAGCCCCAGCATTTT	CASSRENDQPQHF
TRBV7-9	TRBD1	TRBJ1-6	few	TGCGCCAGCAGCTTGGAAGGTTCGGGACAGGGGAATTCACCCCTCCACTTT	CASSLEGSGQGNSPLHF
TRBV25-1	.	TRBJ1-2	.	TGTGCCAGCAGTGCTAGATCTGGAGGGGTGTCGGGCTACACCTTC	CASSARSGGVSGYTF
TRBV2	TRBD2	TRBJ2-7	.	TGTGCCAGCAGTGACCAGACGGGAGGTGGGCAGTACTTC	CASSDQTGGGQYF
TRBV7-8	.	TRBJ1-5	many	TGTGCCAGCAGCTTAGAGCAGGGGACGAATCAGCCCCAGCATTTT	CASSLEQGTNQPQHF
TRBV5-1	.	TRBJ1-4	.	TGCGCCAGCAGCTGGCAGGGTGCAACTAATGAAAAACTGTTTTTT	CASSWQGATNEKLFF
TRBV7-2	.	TRBJ1-6	many	TGTGCCAGCAGCTTAATGAGCTCCTATAATTCACCCCTCCACTTT	CASSLMSSYNSPLHF
TRBV6-2/TRBV6-3	.	TRBJ2-7	few	TGTGCCAGCAGATACTTGACCTACGAGCAGTACTTC	CASRYLTYEQYF
TRBV2	.	TRBJ1-1	many	TGTGCCAGCAGTCCGGGGTTCATGAACACTGAAGCTTTCTTT	CASSPGFMNTEAFF
TRBV20-1	.	TRBJ1-2	many	TGCAGTGCAGACATCGAACTAGGCTACACCTTC	CSADIELGYTF
TRBV5-1	.	TRBJ1-6	many	TGCGCCAGCAGCCCTGACGGGGCGCGTTATTCACCCCTCCACTTT	CASSPDGARYSPLHF
TRBV7-2	.	TRBJ1-1	.	TGTGCCAGCAGCTTGGGGAGGGGAGTAATGAACACTGAAGCTTTCTTT	CASSLGRGVMNTEAFF
TRBV2	.	TRBJ1-6	.	TGTGCCAGCAAGAGGGCAGGGTTGGCGGCTTCACCCCTCCACTTT	CASKRAGLAASPLHF
TRBV10-3	.	TRBJ1-1	few	TGTGCCATCAGGTCGGGACAGAACACTGAAGCTTTCTTT	CAIRSGQNTEAFF
TRBV7-2	TRBD1	TRBJ1-4	.	TGTGCCAGCAGCTATGGGACAGGGGGCGCAACTAATGAAAAACTGTTTTTT	CASSYGTGGATNEKLFF
TRBV7-9	TRBD1	TRBJ1-1	many	TGTGCCAGCAGCCTCGGACAGGGGGTCACTGAAGCTTTCTTT	CASSLGQGVTEAFF
TRBV29-1	.	TRBJ2-7	few	TGCAGCGTTGAACTGGGGCACCGGCCGGACGAGCAGTACTTC	CSVELGHRPDEQYF
TRBV7-8	TRBD1	TRBJ1-6	.	TGTGCCAGCAGCGGTAGACAGGGTTCCTATAATTCACCCCTCCACTTT	CASSGRQGSYNSPLHF